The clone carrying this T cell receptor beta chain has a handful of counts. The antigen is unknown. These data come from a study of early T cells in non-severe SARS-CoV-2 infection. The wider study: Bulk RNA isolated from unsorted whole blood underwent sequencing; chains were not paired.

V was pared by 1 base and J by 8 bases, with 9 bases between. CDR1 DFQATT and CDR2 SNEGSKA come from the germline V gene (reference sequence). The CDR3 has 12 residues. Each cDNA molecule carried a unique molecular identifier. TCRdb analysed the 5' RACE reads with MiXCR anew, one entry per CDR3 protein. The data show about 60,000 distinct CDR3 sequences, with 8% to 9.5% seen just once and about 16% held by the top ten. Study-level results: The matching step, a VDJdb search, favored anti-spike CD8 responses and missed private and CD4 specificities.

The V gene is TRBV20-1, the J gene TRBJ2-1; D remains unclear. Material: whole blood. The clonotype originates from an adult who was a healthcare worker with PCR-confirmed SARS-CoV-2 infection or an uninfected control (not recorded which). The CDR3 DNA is TGCAGTGCTAGAGGATCTAGAGATGAGCAGTTCTTC. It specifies CSARGSRDEQFF.